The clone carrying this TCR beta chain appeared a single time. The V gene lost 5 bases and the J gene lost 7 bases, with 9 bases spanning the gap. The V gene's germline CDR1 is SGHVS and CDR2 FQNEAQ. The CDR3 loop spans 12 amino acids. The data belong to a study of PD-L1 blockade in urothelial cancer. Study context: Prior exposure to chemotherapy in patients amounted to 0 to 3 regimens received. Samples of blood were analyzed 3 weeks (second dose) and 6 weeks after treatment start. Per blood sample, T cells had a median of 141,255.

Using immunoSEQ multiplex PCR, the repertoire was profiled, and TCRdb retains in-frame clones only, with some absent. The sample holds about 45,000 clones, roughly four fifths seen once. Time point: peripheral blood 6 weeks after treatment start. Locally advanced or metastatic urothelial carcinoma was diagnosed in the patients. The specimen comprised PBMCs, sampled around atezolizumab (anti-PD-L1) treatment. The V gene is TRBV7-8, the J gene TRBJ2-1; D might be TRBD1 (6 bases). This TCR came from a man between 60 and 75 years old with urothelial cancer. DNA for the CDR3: TGTGCCAGCAGCGTAGACAGGAATGAGCAGTTCTTC. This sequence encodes CASSVDRNEQFF.